The 14 T cell receptor beta chains below all came from one sample that was sequenced in a study of shared clonotypes between healthy human individuals. Assay: immunoSEQ multiplex PCR; the TCRdb copy retains only in-frame clones and omits some. The sample carries 2 million to 2.5 million clones, roughly 90% recorded once. Source material: naive CD4+ T cells from PBMCs. Sample subset: CD45RA+ positively selected. Every receptor here comes from a man aged 18 to 29 in good health. Some clones in this sample may be carry-over from other donors' samples.

V usage is TRBV28 and J usage is TRBJ2-7; 8 bases fit TRBD1. Trimming took 6 bases from V and 6 from J; bases not matched to a gene: 10. Germline V gene data show CDR1 as MDHEN and CDR2 as SYDVKM. This CDR3 region has 14 residues. CDR3 region: CASSSGQARGEQYF. Written as DNA, the CDR3 is TGTGCCAGCAGCTCGGGACAGGCCAGGGGCGAGCAGTACTTC.

The V gene is TRBV11-2, the J gene TRBJ1-5; D is unclear. The CDR3 totals 15 residues. V lost 0 bases, J lost 6 bases, and 12 bases lay in between. Germline V gene data show CDR1 as SGHAT and CDR2 as FQNNGV. The CDR3 protein is CASSLDIKGGQPQHF. The DNA of the CDR3 is TGTGCCAGCAGCTTAGATATAAAGGGTGGTCAGCCCCAGCATTTT.

Comment on this clone: Different DNA sequences within this sample yield the same CDR3. The J gene is TRBJ1-2, the V gene TRBV5-1, with D possibly TRBD1 on 5 matching bases. V gave up 0 bases and J gave up 0 bases, with 9 bases separating them. This CDR3 contains 15 residues. CDR1 is SGHRS, CDR2 YFSETQ, per germline. CDR3 in amino acids: CASSLGAGSNYGYTF. CDR3 sequence (DNA): TGCGCCAGCAGCTTGGGGGCAGGGTCTAACTATGGCTACACCTTC.

The chain couples TRBV9 to TRBJ2-1; TRBD2 matches at 15 bases. The germline V gene encodes CDR1 SGDLS and CDR2 YYNGEE. This CDR3 region has 19 residues. The V and J ends lost 4 bases and 7 bases, in that order; junction bases with no gene match: 15. CDR3 amino acids: CASSSRTSGRDPIRNEQFF. Here the CDR3 DNA reads TGTGCCAGCAGCTCCCGGACTAGCGGGAGGGATCCCATCCGGAATGAGCAGTTCTTC.

The rearrangement uses TRBV2 and TRBJ2-7; D is ambiguous. Between the trimmed V and J ends, which lost 2 bases and 1 base, there was a span of 9 bases. This CDR3 region has 14 residues. In germline, CDR1 is SNHLY, CDR2 FYNNEI. CDR3 DNA: TGTGCCAGCAGTGAAAGGCCGCCATCCTACGAGCAGTACTTC. This sequence encodes CASSERPPSYEQYF.

This chain uses TRBV27 with TRBJ2-3, with a tentative D call TRBD2 (5 bases). CDR3 length equals 14 residues. Looked up from germline, CDR1 is MNHEY and CDR2 is SMNVEV (reference sequence). Trimming shortened V by 3 bases and J by 6 bases, and 13 bases separated the two germline ends. CDR3 residues: CASSFWERSDTQYF. The DNA for the CDR3 is TGTGCCAGCAGTTTCTGGGAGAGGTCGGATACGCAGTATTTT.

The V and J genes are TRBV18 and TRBJ2-6, with D perhaps matching TRBD1 (5 bases). V lost 2 bases and J lost 0, with 11 bases in between. The CDR3 covers 17 residues. Germline V gene sequence: CDR1 KGHSH, CDR2 LQKENI. The CDR3 DNA sequence: TGTGCCAGCTCACCAGGGGCCGTCCCCTCTGGGGCCAACGTCCTGACTTTC. Protein product: CASSPGAVPSGANVLTF.

The DNA for the CDR3 is TGTGCCAGCAGCCGACTCCGGGTCCCCCAAGAGACCCAGTACTTC. It yields the protein CASSRLRVPQETQYF. The chain has TRBV6-5 and TRBJ2-5; D call uncertain. This CDR3 spans 15 amino acids. Looked up from germline, CDR1 is MNHEY and CDR2 is SVGAGI. Trimming took off 6 bases at V and 1 base at J, with 15 bases between the two ends.

This chain connects TRBV28 to TRBJ1-1; 9 nucleotides match TRBD1. Trimming removed 2 bases from V and 5 bases from J; junction bases left unmatched: 6. Germline CDR1 and CDR2: MDHEN and SYDVKM. The CDR3 is made up of 15 amino acids. CDR3: CASSLRRDRVTEAFF. Written as DNA, the CDR3 is TGTGCCAGCAGTTTAAGGAGGGACAGGGTGACTGAAGCTTTCTTT.

The CDR3 sequence: CASRLAGVGGYEQYF. CDR3 nucleotide sequence: TGTGCCAGCAGATTAGCGGGAGTGGGGGGTTACGAGCAGTACTTC. The rearrangement links TRBV28 to TRBJ2-7, with 9 bases lining up with TRBD2. CDR3 size: 15 residues. The germline CDR1 and CDR2 sequences are MDHEN and SYDVKM. V gave up 6 bases and J gave up 4 bases; unmatched junction bases: 10. Drawing the rest from reference TRBV28 and TRBJ2-7, the complete variable domain is DVKVTQSSRYLVKRTGEKVFLECVQDMDHENMFWYRQDPGLGLRLIYFSYDVKMKEKGDIPEGYSVSREKKERFSLILESASTNQTSMYLCASRLAGVGGYEQYFGPGTRLTVT.

The gene calls are TRBV27 and TRBJ2-2, with 7 positions matching TRBD1. This CDR3 has 13 amino acids. The germline V gene encodes CDR1 MNHEY and CDR2 SMNVEV (reference sequence). Trimming removed 10 bases from V and 7 bases from J; junction bases left unmatched: 9. The CDR3 region has the DNA TGTGCCATCTCGACAGGGTATGGCGGGGAGCTGTTTTTT. Translating it yields CAISTGYGGELFF.

The chain links TRBV11-2 to TRBJ2-1; 9 positions match TRBD2. After removal of 5 bases from V and 1 base from J, the junction contained 12 bases not matched to a gene. The CDR3 runs to 18 residues. The germline CDR1 and CDR2 sequences are SGHAT and FQNNGV. CDR3: CASSRYHISGSSYNEQFF. The CDR3 DNA reads as TGTGCCAGCAGCAGATACCATATTAGCGGGAGTTCCTACAATGAGCAGTTCTTC.

The chain joins TRBV7-9 to TRBJ2-5, with D unclear. Germline V gives CDR1 SEHNR, CDR2 FQNEAQ (reference sequence). V lost 2 bases, J lost 5 bases, and 9 bases lay in between. The CDR3 is 13 residues long. This CDR3 reads CASSLRVFETQYF. CDR3 nucleotides: TGTGCCAGCAGCTTAAGGGTTTTCGAGACCCAGTACTTC.

This clone appeared a single time. The V call is TRBV14, the J call TRBJ1-2, with 9 bases aligning to TRBD1. The V segment lost 6 bases and the J segment 5 bases; nucleotides outside the gene matches: 22. Germline V gene data show CDR1 as SGHDN and CDR2 as FVKESK. CDR3 length: 19 residues. The CDR3 protein is CASRKLLRDRVEQRYGYTF. CDR3 in DNA: TGTGCCAGCAGAAAACTACTCAGGGACAGGGTGGAACAAAGATATGGCTACACCTTC.